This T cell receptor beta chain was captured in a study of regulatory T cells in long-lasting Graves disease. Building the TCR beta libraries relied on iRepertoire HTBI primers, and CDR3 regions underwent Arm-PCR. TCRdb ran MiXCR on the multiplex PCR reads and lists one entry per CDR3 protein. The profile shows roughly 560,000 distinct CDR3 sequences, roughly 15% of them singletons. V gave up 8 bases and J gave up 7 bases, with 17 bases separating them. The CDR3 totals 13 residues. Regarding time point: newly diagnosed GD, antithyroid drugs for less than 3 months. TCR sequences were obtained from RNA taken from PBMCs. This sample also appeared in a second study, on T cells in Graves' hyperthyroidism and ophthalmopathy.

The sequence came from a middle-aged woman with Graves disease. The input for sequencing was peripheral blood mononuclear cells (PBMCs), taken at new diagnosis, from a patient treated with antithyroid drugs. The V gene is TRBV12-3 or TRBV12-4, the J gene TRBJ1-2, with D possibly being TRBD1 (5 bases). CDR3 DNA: TGTGCCAGCGTAGGGGAGGAGGGCCGTGGCTACACCTTC. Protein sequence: CASVGEEGRGYTF.